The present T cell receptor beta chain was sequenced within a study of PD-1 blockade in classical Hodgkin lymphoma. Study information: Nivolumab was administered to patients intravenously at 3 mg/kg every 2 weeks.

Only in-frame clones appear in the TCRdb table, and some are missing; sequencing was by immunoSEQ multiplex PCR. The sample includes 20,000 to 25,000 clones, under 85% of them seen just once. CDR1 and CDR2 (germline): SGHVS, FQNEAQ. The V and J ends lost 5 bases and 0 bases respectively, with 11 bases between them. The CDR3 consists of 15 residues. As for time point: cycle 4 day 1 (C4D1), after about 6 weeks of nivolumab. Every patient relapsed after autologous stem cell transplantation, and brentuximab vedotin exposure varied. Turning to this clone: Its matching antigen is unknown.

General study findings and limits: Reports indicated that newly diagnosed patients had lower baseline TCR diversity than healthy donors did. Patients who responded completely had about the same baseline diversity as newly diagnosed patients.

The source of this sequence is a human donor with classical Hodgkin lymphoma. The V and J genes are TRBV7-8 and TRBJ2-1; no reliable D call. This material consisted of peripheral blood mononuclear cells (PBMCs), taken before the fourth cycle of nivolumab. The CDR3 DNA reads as TGTGCCAGCAGCCCGATGCTGGGCTCCTACAATGAGCAGTTCTTC. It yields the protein CASSPMLGSYNEQFF.